The following is a T cell receptor beta chain sequence with its context. Its antigen is not known. The CDR3 is 12 amino acids. V was pared by 2 bases and J by 11 bases, with 12 bases between. CDR1 and CDR2 from the germline V gene are SEHNR and FQNEAQ (reference sequence). This sample was included in a study of liver allograft versus peripheral blood T cells. Whole-study context: Transplanted-liver T cell receptor repertoires were compared with recipients' peripheral blood repertoires.

MiXCR was run by TCRdb on the reads, yielding one entry per CDR3 protein. The sample lists approximately 2,500 distinct CDR3 sequences, around 15% occurring once. Notes on the study in general: Peripheral blood repertoires reportedly differed from the T cell receptor repertoires found inside liver allografts.

This chain connects TRBV7-9 to TRBJ1-1; the D gene is possibly TRBD1 (5 bases). This TCR came from a human patient who had a liver transplant. Some T cells may be graft donor cells. This CDR3 reads CASSLQGPPAFF. The DNA of the CDR3 is TGTGCCAGCAGCTTACAGGGTCCCCCCGCTTTCTTT.